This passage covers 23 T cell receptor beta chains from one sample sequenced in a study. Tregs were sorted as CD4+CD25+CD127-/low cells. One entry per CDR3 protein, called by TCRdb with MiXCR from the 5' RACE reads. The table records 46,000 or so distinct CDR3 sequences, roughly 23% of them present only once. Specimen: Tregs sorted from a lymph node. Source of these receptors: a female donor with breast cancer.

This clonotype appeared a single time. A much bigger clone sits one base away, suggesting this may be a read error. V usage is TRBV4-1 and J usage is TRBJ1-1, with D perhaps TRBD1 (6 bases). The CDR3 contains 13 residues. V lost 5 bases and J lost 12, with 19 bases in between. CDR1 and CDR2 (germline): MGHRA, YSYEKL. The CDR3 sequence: CASSIRTDKETFF. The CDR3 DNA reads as TGCGCCAGCAGCATACGGACAGATAAAGAAACTTTCTTT.

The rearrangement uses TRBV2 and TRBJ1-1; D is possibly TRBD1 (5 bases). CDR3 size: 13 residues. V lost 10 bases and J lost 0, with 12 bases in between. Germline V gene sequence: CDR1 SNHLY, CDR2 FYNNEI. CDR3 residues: CATSQEMNTEAFF. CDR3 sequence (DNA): TGTGCCACTTCACAGGAAATGAACACTGAAGCTTTCTTT.

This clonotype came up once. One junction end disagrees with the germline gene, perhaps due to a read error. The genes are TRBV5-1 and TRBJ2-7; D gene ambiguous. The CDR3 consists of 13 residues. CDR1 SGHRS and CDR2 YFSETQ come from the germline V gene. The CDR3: CASSLASSYEQCF. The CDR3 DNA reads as TGCGCCAGCAGCTTGGCCAGCTCCTACGAGCAGTGCTTC.

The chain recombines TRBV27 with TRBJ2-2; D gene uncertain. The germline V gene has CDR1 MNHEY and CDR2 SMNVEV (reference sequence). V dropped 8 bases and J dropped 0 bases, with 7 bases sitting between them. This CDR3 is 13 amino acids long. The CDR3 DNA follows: TGTGCCAGCGGCACAGCGAACACCGGGGAGCTGTTTTTT. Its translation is CASGTANTGELFF.

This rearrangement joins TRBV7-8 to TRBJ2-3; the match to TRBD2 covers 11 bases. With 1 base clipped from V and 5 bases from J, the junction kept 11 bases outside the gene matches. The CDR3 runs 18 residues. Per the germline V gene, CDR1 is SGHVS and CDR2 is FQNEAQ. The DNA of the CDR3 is TGTGCCAGCAGCTTAGTAGGACTAGCGGGCCCATCCGGAGATACGCAGTATTTT. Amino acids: CASSLVGLAGPSGDTQYF. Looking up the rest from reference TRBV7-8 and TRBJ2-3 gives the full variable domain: GAGVSQSPRYKVAKRGQDVALRCDPISGHVSLFWYQQALGQGPEFLTYFQNEAQLDKSGLPSDRFFAERPEGSVSTLKIQRTQQEDSAVYLCASSLVGLAGPSGDTQYFGPGTRLTVL.

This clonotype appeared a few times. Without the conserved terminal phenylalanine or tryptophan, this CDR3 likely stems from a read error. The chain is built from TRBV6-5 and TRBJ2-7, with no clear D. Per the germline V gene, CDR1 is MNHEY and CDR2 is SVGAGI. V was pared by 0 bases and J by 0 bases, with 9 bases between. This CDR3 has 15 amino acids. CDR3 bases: TGTGCCAGCAGTTACTCGAACTATAACTCCTACGAGCAGTACCTC. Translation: CASSYSNYNSYEQYL.

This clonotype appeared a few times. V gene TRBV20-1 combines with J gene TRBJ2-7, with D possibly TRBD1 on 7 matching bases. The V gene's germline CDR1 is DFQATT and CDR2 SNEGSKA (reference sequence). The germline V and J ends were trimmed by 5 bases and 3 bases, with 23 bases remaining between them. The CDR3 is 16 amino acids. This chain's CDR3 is CSASEYFRGDGYEQYF. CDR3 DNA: TGCAGTGCTTCGGAGTATTTCAGGGGGGATGGCTACGAGCAGTACTTC.

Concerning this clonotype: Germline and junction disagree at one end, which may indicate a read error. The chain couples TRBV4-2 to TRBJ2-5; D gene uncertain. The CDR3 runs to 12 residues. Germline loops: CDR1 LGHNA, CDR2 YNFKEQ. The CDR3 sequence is CASSQGNGRRHF. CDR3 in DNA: TGTGCCAGCAGCCAAGGGAACGGAAGAAGGCACTTC.

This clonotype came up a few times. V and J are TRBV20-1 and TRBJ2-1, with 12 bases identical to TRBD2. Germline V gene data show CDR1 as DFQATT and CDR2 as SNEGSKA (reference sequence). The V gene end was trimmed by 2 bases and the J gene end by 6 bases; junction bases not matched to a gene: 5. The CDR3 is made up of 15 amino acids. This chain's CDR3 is CSARLLAGGSNEQFF. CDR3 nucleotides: TGCAGTGCTAGACTACTAGCGGGAGGTTCCAATGAGCAGTTCTTC.

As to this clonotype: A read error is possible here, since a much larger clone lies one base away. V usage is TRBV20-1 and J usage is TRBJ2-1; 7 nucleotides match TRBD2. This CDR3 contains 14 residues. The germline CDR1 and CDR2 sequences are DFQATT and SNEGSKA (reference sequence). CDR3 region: CGASRGSVYNEQFF. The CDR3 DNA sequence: TGCGGTGCTAGTCGCGGGAGTGTCTACAATGAGCAGTTCTTC.

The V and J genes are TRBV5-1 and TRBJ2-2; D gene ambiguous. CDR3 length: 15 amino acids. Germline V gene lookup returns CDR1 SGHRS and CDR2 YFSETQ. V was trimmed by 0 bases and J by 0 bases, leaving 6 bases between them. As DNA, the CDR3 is TGCGCCAGCAGCTTGGCCGTGGCGAACACCGGGGAGCTGTTTTTT. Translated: CASSLAVANTGELFF. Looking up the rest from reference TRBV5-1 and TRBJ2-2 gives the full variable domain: KAGVTQTPRYLIKTRGQQVTLSCSPISGHRSVSWYQQTPGQGLQFLFEYFSETQRNKGNFPGRFSGRQFSNSRSEMNVSTLELGDSALYLCASSLAVANTGELFFGEGSRLTVL.

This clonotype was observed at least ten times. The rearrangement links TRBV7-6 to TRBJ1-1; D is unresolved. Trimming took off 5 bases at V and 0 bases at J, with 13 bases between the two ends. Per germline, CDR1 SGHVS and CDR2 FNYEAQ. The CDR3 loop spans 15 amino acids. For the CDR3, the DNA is TGTGCCAGCAGCCCACGGGCAGCCATGAACACTGAAGCTTTCTTT. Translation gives CASSPRAAMNTEAFF.

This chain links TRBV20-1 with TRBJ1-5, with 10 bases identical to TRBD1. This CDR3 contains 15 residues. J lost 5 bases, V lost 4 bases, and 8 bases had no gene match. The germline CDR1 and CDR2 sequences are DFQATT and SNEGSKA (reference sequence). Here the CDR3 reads CSATDGTGVDQPQHF. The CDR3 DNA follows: TGCAGTGCTACCGACGGGACAGGGGTGGATCAGCCCCAGCATTTT.

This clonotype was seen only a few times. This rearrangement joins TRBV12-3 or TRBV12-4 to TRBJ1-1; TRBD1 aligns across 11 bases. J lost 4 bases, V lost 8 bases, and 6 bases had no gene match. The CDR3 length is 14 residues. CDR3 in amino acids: CASRGQGASTEAFF. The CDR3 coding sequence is TGTGCCAGCCGAGGACAGGGGGCAAGCACTGAAGCTTTCTTT.

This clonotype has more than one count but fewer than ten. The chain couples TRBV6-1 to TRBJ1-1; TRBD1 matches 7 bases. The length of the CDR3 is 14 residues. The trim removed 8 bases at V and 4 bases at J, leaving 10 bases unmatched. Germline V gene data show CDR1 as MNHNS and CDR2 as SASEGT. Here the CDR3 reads CASGRGRGGTEAFF. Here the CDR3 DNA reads TGTGCCAGCGGCAGGGGGAGGGGTGGCACTGAAGCTTTCTTT.

CDR3 bases: TGTGCCAGCAGTTTGGGCACAGAGACCCAGTACTTC. This gives the protein CASSLGTETQYF. J is TRBJ2-5 and V is TRBV28; D not certain. Trimming removed 3 bases from V and 4 bases from J, with 6 bases in between. The germline gives CDR1 MDHEN, CDR2 SYDVKM. CDR3 length: 12 residues.

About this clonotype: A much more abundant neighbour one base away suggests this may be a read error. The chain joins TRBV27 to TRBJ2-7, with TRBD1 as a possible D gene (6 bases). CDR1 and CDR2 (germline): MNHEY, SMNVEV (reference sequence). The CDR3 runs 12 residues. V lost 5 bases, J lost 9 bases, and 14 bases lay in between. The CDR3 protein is CASSPGQIRQYF. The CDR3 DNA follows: TGTGCCAGCAGTCCTGGACAGATCCGGCAGTACTTC.

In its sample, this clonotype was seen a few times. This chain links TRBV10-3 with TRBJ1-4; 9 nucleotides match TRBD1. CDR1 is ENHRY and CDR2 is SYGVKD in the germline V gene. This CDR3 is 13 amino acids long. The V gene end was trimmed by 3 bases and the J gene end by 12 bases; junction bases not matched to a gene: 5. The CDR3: CAISDGTGTELFF. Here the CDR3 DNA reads TGTGCCATCAGTGATGGGACAGGGACGGAACTGTTTTTT.

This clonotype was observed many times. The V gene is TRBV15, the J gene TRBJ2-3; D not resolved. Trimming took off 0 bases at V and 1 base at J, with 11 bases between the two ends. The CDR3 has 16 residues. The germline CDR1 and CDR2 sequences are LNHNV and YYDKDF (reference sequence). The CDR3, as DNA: TGTGCCACCAGCAGAGATGGCAGGACCCGCACAGATACGCAGTATTTT. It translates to CATSRDGRTRTDTQYF.

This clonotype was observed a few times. This chain's CDR3 is CASSLEGFSTEAFF. CDR3 nucleotide sequence: TGTGCCAGCAGCTTAGAGGGTTTCAGCACTGAAGCTTTCTTT. The rearrangement links TRBV11-2 to TRBJ1-1; no firm D call. CDR1 and CDR2 from the germline V gene are SGHAT and FQNNGV. The CDR3 consists of 14 residues. Trimming shortened V by 0 bases and J by 4 bases, and 9 bases separated the two germline ends.

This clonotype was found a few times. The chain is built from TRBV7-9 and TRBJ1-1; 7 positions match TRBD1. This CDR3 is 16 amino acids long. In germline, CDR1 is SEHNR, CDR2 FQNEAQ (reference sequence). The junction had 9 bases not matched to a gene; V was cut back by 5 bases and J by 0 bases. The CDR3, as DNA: TGTGCCAGCAGCCACCAGACAGGGAACATGAACACTGAAGCTTTCTTT. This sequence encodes CASSHQTGNMNTEAFF.

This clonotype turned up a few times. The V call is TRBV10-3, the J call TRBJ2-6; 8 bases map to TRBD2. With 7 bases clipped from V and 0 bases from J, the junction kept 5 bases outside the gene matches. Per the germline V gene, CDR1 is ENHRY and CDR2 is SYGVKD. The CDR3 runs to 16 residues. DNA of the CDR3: TGTGCCATCAAAACTAGCGGAGACTCTGGGGCCAACGTCCTGACTTTC. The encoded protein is CAIKTSGDSGANVLTF.

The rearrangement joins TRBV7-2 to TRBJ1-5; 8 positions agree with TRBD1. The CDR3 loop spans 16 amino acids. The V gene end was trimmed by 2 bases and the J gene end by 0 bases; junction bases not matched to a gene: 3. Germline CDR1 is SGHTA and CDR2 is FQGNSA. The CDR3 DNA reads TGTGCCAGCAGCTTAAGGACAGGGAGTAGCAATCAGCCCCAGCATTTT. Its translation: CASSLRTGSSNQPQHF.